This passage covers 20 T cell receptor beta chains from one sample sequenced in a study of T cell responses to AZD1222 COVID-19 vaccine. TCRdb keeps only in-frame clones here, not all; method: immunoSEQ multiplex PCR. The sample includes over 120,000 clones, under 95% seen only once; the top ten take about 1.9%. The sample in question was peripheral blood, obtained on day 0 of AZD1222 vaccination. Source of these receptors: an adult in good health.

The chain couples TRBV30 to TRBJ1-1; D not certain. V was cut by 1 base and J by 1 base, with 4 bases left in between. The length of the CDR3 is 12 residues. The germline V gene has CDR1 GTSNPN and CDR2 SVGIG (reference sequence). CDR3 sequence: CAWSDGNTEAFF. DNA of the CDR3: TGTGCCTGGAGTGACGGGAACACTGAAGCTTTCTTT.

The V call is TRBV28, the J call TRBJ1-3, with 9 bases lining up with TRBD1. The CDR3 runs to 15 residues. With V trimmed by 7 bases and J by 5 bases, 9 bases remained unmatched. Per germline, CDR1 MDHEN and CDR2 SYDVKM. The CDR3 DNA reads as TGTGCCAGCACCGGGACAGGGACTATCCGAAACACCATATATTTT. It specifies CASTGTGTIRNTIYF.

The chain couples TRBV23-1 to TRBJ1-1, with D possibly being TRBD1 (6 bases). TRBV23-1 is treated as an ORF (open reading frame) with a function not yet certain. CDR3 length: 13 amino acids. Deletions cut 8 bases from V and 5 bases from J, with 15 bases between. CDR3 region: CASAPRGMTEAFF. CDR3 sequence (DNA): TGCGCCAGCGCCCCGAGGGGGATGACTGAAGCTTTCTTT.

In DNA form, the CDR3 reads TGTGCCAGCAGCCGACGACCTGTTACAGGTGAAAAACTGTTTTTT. Its protein product is CASSRRPVTGEKLFF. J is TRBJ1-4 and V is TRBV5-6; maybe TRBD1 (5 bases). Trimming pared 4 bases from V and 7 bases from J, leaving 17 bases between. This CDR3 has 15 residues. Germline assignment: CDR1 SGHDT and CDR2 YYEEEE.

The chain couples TRBV2 to TRBJ2-3; the D call may be TRBD1 or TRBD2 (5 bases each). Per germline, CDR1 SNHLY and CDR2 FYNNEI. The CDR3 sequence is 13 residues long. V was shortened by 7 bases and J by 2 bases, with 10 bases between the two germline ends. CDR3 in amino acids: CASMGVPTDTQYF. The CDR3 bases are TGTGCCAGCATGGGGGTCCCCACAGATACGCAGTATTTT.

The chain employs TRBV7-9 and TRBJ2-5, with D maybe TRBD2 (5 bases). The CDR3 loop spans 15 amino acids. With 4 bases removed from V and 5 bases from J, the gap between germline ends came to 17 bases. CDR1 is SEHNR and CDR2 is FQNEAQ in the germline V gene (reference sequence). CDR3 nucleotides: TGTGCCAGCAGCTCAACCGGGGTGGGCAGGGAGACCCAGTACTTC. Translating it yields CASSSTGVGRETQYF.

V is TRBV2 and J is TRBJ1-5, with D hard to call. This CDR3 comprises 13 residues. The V end lost 7 bases, the J end lost 7 bases, and 14 bases lay between the germline ends. CDR1 SNHLY and CDR2 FYNNEI come from the germline V gene. The CDR3 protein is CASTVSPGQPQHF. The CDR3 DNA is TGTGCCAGCACCGTCAGTCCCGGACAGCCCCAGCATTTT. Filled out from reference TRBV2 and TRBJ1-5, the complete variable domain reads EPEVTQTPSHQVTQMGQEVILRCVPISNHLYFYWYRQILGQKVEFLVSFYNNEISEKSEIFDDQFSVERPDGSNFTLKIRSTKLEDSAMYFCASTVSPGQPQHFGDGTRLSIL.

The table lists this clone with a count of one. This rearrangement joins TRBV5-4 to TRBJ1-1; TRBD1 matches 9 bases. V lost 3 bases, J lost 1 base, and 1 base stayed unmatched. The CDR3 has 14 residues. Germline V CDR1 and CDR2: SGHNT, YYREEE (reference sequence). The CDR3 loop is CASSWDRANTEAFF. The DNA for the CDR3 is TGTGCCAGCAGCTGGGACAGGGCGAACACTGAAGCTTTCTTT.

The chain carries TRBV15 and TRBJ2-7, with TRBD1 as a possible D gene (5 bases). Deletions cut 5 bases from V and 3 bases from J, with 11 bases between. There are 13 residues in the CDR3. Germline V gene data show CDR1 as LNHNV and CDR2 as YYDKDF (reference sequence). CDR3 sequence: CATSPRTGYEQYF. The DNA for the CDR3 is TGTGCCACCAGCCCCCGAACAGGCTACGAGCAGTACTTC. The full variable domain, with the rest looked up from reference TRBV15 and TRBJ2-7, is DAMVIQNPRYQVTQFGKPVTLSCSQTLNHNVMYWYQQKSSQAPKLLFHYYDKDFNNEADTPDNFQSRRPNTSFCFLDIRSPGLGDTAMYLCATSPRTGYEQYFGPGTRLTVT.

CDR3 sequence: CASSLVYYREYQETQYF. CDR3 bases: TGTGCCAGCAGCTTGGTTTATTACAGGGAGTACCAAGAGACCCAGTACTTC. The chain recombines TRBV5-6 with TRBJ2-5, with a possible D match to TRBD1 (6 bases). Germline V lookup: CDR1 SGHDT, CDR2 YYEEEE. CDR3 size: 17 residues. V lost 0 bases to trimming and J lost 0 bases, with 15 bases between them. Based on the CDR3 plus reference TRBV5-6 and TRBJ2-5, the full variable domain is DAGVTQSPTHLIKTRGQQVTLRCSPKSGHDTVSWYQQALGQGPQFIFQYYEEEERQRGNFPDRFSGHQFPNYSSELNVNALLLGDSALYLCASSLVYYREYQETQYFGPGTRLLVL.

The chain joins TRBV5-1 to TRBJ2-5; D not resolved. V gave up 0 bases and J gave up 2 bases, with 11 bases separating them. The CDR3 runs to 15 residues. Germline CDR1 SGHRS, CDR2 YFSETQ. The CDR3 reads CASSLAPGPQETQYF. DNA of the CDR3: TGCGCCAGCAGCTTGGCCCCCGGCCCGCAAGAGACCCAGTACTTC.

This rearrangement joins TRBV11-3 to TRBJ2-2; D call uncertain. Germline V gene lookup returns CDR1 SGHNT and CDR2 YENEEA. V lost 4 bases and J lost 3, with 9 bases in between. The CDR3 spans 14 residues. CDR3 in amino acids: CASSSSFDTGELFF. CDR3 DNA: TGTGCCAGCAGCTCCTCCTTCGACACCGGGGAGCTGTTTTTT.

The gene calls are TRBV5-1 and TRBJ1-1; 9 nucleotides agree with TRBD1. Trimming removed 2 bases from V and 5 bases from J; junction bases left unmatched: 1. Germline values: CDR1 SGHRS, CDR2 YFSETQ. The CDR3 has 13 amino acids. The CDR3 DNA sequence: TGCGCCAGCAGCTTCGGACAGGGGACTGAAGCTTTCTTT. Translation: CASSFGQGTEAFF.

The chain recombines TRBV2 with TRBJ2-5; 7 nucleotides align to TRBD2. Germline CDR1 SNHLY, CDR2 FYNNEI. This CDR3 spans 16 amino acids. With 7 bases clipped from V and 5 bases from J, the junction kept 16 bases outside the gene matches. In DNA form, the CDR3 reads TGTGCCAGCAAGAGGGACTATCGGAGGTCCTGGGAGACCCAGTACTTC. Its translation is CASKRDYRRSWETQYF.

This rearrangement joins TRBV5-4 to TRBJ1-5; 8 bases align to TRBD1. The CDR3 consists of 14 residues. Germline CDR1 reads SGHNT; CDR2 reads YYREEE (reference sequence). Trimming took 3 bases from V and 2 from J; bases not matched to a gene: 1. CDR3 amino acids: CASSSDRGNQPQHF. Here the CDR3 DNA reads TGTGCCAGCAGCTCGGACAGGGGCAATCAGCCCCAGCATTTT.

The chain links TRBV7-8 to TRBJ2-3; no firm D call. This CDR3 comprises 16 residues. The germline gives CDR1 SGHVS, CDR2 FQNEAQ. Trimming removed 0 bases at V and 2 bases at J, with 12 bases between. The CDR3 nucleotides are TGTGCCAGCAGCTTAGCAGCGCTACCATACACAGATACGCAGTATTTT. It yields the protein CASSLAALPYTDTQYF.

V gene TRBV3-1 (or the pseudogene TRBV3-2) combines with J gene TRBJ1-2; D is unclear. From germline, CDR1 is LGHDT and CDR2 YNNKEL (reference sequence). This CDR3 spans 14 amino acids. The V end was cut by 0 bases, the J end by 2 bases, with 7 bases between. CDR3 bases: TGTGCCAGCAGCCAAGATCTCCAGAACTATGGCTACACCTTC. Amino acids: CASSQDLQNYGYTF.

The V gene is TRBV27, the J gene TRBJ2-5; a weak D match, TRBD1 (6 bases). The CDR3 consists of 14 residues. The germline V gene has CDR1 MNHEY and CDR2 SMNVEV (reference sequence). V was shortened by 11 bases and J by 4 bases, with 20 bases between the two germline ends. The CDR3 reads CAVSRGRGRETQYF. For the CDR3, the DNA is TGTGCCGTTAGTCGGGGCAGGGGAAGAGAGACCCAGTACTTC.

V gene TRBV7-9 combines with J gene TRBJ2-7; 7 positions match TRBD2. The CDR3 consists of 13 residues. V shed 3 bases, J shed 6 bases, and the junction held 5 bases outside the gene matches. CDR1 is SEHNR, CDR2 FQNEAQ, per germline (reference sequence). The DNA for the CDR3 is TGTGCCAGCAGCTTGGGACTACCAAGCGAGCAGTACTTC. Translating gives CASSLGLPSEQYF.

The chain has TRBV19 and TRBJ1-5, with D perhaps TRBD1 (5 bases). V shed 0 bases and J shed 6 bases, with 9 bases lying between them. This CDR3 contains 14 residues. Looked up from germline, CDR1 is LNHDA and CDR2 is SQIVND (reference sequence). The CDR3 nucleotides read TGTGCCAGTAGTATAGACAGGGCGGGTCAGCCCCAGCATTTT. This sequence encodes CASSIDRAGQPQHF. Supplemented by reference TRBV19 and TRBJ1-5, the full variable domain reads DGGITQSPKYLFRKEGQNVTLSCEQNLNHDAMYWYRQDPGQGLRLIYYSQIVNDFQKGDIAEGYSVSREKKESFPLTVTSAQKNPTAFYLCASSIDRAGQPQHFGDGTRLSIL.